This TCR delta chain was recovered during a study of gamma-delta T cells after stem cell transplantation. The V and J ends lost 1 base and 0 bases, in that order; junction bases with no gene match: 6. Germline CDR1 and CDR2: GEAIGNYY and EKD. The CDR3 is 19 residues long. TCRdb re-called clones from the RT-PCR reads via CATT. The data show 13,000 to 15,000 delta-chain clones, approximately 33% seen once. This clone has just a few counts. The sequencing input was gamma-delta T cells. This chain joins TRDV2 and TRDJ3, with 9 bases lining up with TRDD3. The receptor was isolated from a human donor. It is not recorded whose cells these are; they may come from a transplant donor. The DNA of the CDR3 is TGTGCCTGTGACACGTTGACTGGGGGACCCTCCTGGGACACCCGACAGATGTTTTTC. Translation: CACDTLTGGPSWDTRQMFF.